Described below is a single T cell receptor (beta chain) sequence and its context. This clonotype occurred many times. Its recognized antigen is unknown. No base quality information exists; no much larger clone differs at one position. This record comes from a study of neurological immune-mediated disorders (dated by TCRdb to between 2018 and 2021). As for the study more broadly: Among the roughly 34 multiple sclerosis patients, relapsing-remitting MS was present in approximately 31 and secondary progressive MS was present in 3. Peripheral blood TCR-beta repertoires from patients with HTLV-I-associated myelopathy (HAM/TSP), patients with multiple sclerosis, and healthy controls were compared in the study using UMI-based sequencing. Longitudinal samples, technical triplicates and paired sorted CD4+ and CD8+ T-cell subsets, alongside PBMC samples, were included among the approximately 110 TCR-beta libraries. The cohort comprised roughly 65 subjects: roughly 14 HAM/TSP patients, around 35 multiple sclerosis patients and around 20 healthy controls. Here is what the overall study found, with its caveats: TCR clonal expansion was highest in HAM/TSP patients and lowest in MS patients, with MS patients falling below even healthy controls. No association of the MS cluster with clinical or MRI features was observed, and the need for larger cohorts was stated by the authors. No identical CDR3 amino acid sequences were shared among expanded clones across subjects, suggesting private TCR-beta repertoires in all groups. In phylogenetic analysis, the repertoires of 18 of 34 MS patients grouped into a cluster of related CDR3 sequences, which suggests a possible signature at the repertoire level.

V and J lose 3 bases and 7 bases, and a span of 19 bases separates them. Counted from cysteine to phenylalanine, this CDR3 has 15 amino acids. The entry retains the CDR3 DNA only, 45 bases that are in frame from base 1. Looking up the germline V gene yields CDR1 KGHSH and CDR2 LQKENI. cDNA was synthesized by template-switch 5'RACE using a primer carrying a 10-nucleotide random unique molecular identifier by which each TCR transcript was tagged. Each sequencing run produced over 200 million TCR-beta sequences covering 15-18 subjects. The RNeasy kit was used to extract total RNA. The KAPA Real-time Library Amplification kit was used to amplify TCR-beta VDJ regions with primers for the TCR constant region and the 5'RACE anchor. A first PCR added sample indexes and Illumina adaptors, after which a second PCR increased the library yield. After purification with Ampure beads, the TCR product of roughly 650 bp was size-selected on a 2% E-gel SizeSelection system. Before pooling, library quality was checked on a Bioanalyzer, concentration was measured with Qubit, and libraries were quantified with the Kapa Library Quantification kit. An Illumina HiSeq 2500 was used to sequence the libraries paired-end at 2 x 150 bp. To increase sequence diversity, about 24-32% phiX was spiked into each library pool. For the original study's pipeline: The UMI-based MiGEC pipeline processed quality-filtered reads and removed over 80% of raw TCR sequences during error correction. IMGT germline references were used for alignment of VDJ genes, and clonotypes were defined by a unique CDR3 amino acid sequence together with V-J genes. Clonal expansion, Shannon diversity, and CDR3 relatedness (CalcPairwiseDistances, ClusterSamples) were evaluated with VDJtools, and phylogenetic trees were built with CLCbio workbench. Clones with at least 8 unique UMIs were defined as expanded, with this threshold being based on coefficient-of-variation modelling across technical triplicates. TCRdb ran its own pipeline on the public reads, namely fastp trimming at Q25 and MiXCR clone calling, and kept in-frame beta chains. Each CDR3 protein gets just one entry, which takes the most common genes and DNA from the rows behind it. TCRdb assigned the V and J calls; the authors' analysis was not used. This sample gives about 52,000 distinct CDR3 sequences in total; 3.6% of them show up just once. Clones ranked in the top ten supply approximately 1.5% of the sample.

For the unsorted PBMC libraries, 2 million PBMCs were stored in RNAlater at -80 degrees C until RNA extraction and were used to generate the libraries. The multiple sclerosis patients were enrolled in a US clinical protocol that used magnetic resonance imaging to evaluate disease progression. Peripheral blood was subjected to Ficoll-Hypaque density gradient centrifugation to isolate PBMCs, which were then cryopreserved in liquid nitrogen. The rearranged segments are TRBV18 and TRBJ2-7; a confident D gene designation cannot be given. The sample taken for sequencing was PBMCs. This TCR derives from a man aged 30 to 39 with multiple sclerosis. The CDR3 has the sequence CASSPDHGSLGEQYF. The DNA reads as follows: TGTGCCAGCTCACCGGACCACGGATCCTTGGGGGAGCAGTACTTC.